This passage covers 5 T cell receptor beta chains from one sample sequenced in a study of T-cell reconstitution after alpha-beta-depleted transplantation in children. TCRbeta library construction was performed incorporating unique molecular identifiers. TCRdb passed the PCR reads through MiXCR, listing each CDR3 protein once. The data contain approximately 430,000 distinct CDR3 sequences, 15% to 20% of them singletons. Sequenced material: PBMCs, mostly from graft donor cells, taken 360 days after TCRalphabeta/CD19-depleted stem cell transplant. The source is a boy younger than two who had a stem cell transplant for Wiskott-Aldrich syndrome, so the T cells may come from the graft donor.

This clonotype has a handful of counts. The chain recombines TRBV30 with TRBJ1-1; the match to TRBD1 covers 11 bases. CDR3 size: 13 residues. V was clipped by 3 bases and J by 5 bases; unmatched bases: 2. The germline CDR1 and CDR2 sequences are GTSNPN and SVGIG (reference sequence). The CDR3 sequence is CAWRGQGGTEAFF. CDR3 coding DNA: TGTGCCTGGAGGGGACAGGGGGGTACTGAAGCTTTCTTT.

The V gene is TRBV5-6, the J gene TRBJ2-7; D not certain. Germline V gene sequence: CDR1 SGHDT, CDR2 YYEEEE. The V end was cut by 4 bases, the J end by 7 bases, with 9 bases between. The CDR3 is 11 residues long. DNA for the CDR3: TGTGCCAGCAGCCTTACACATGAGCAGTACTTC. Amino acid sequence: CASSLTHEQYF. The whole variable domain, filled in from reference TRBV5-6 and TRBJ2-7, reads DAGVTQSPTHLIKTRGQQVTLRCSPKSGHDTVSWYQQALGQGPQFIFQYYEEEERQRGNFPDRFSGHQFPNYSSELNVNALLLGDSALYLCASSLTHEQYFGPGTRLTVT.

This clonotype was counted a few times. The V gene is TRBV2, the J gene TRBJ1-1; no clear D. V lost 6 bases to trimming and J lost 5 bases, with 7 bases between them. The CDR3 loop spans 11 amino acids. CDR1 SNHLY and CDR2 FYNNEI come from the germline V gene. CDR3: CASRTRTEAFF. CDR3 nucleotide sequence: TGTGCCAGCAGAACACGAACTGAAGCTTTCTTT. The variable domain in full, with the rest retrieved from reference TRBV2 and TRBJ1-1, is EPEVTQTPSHQVTQMGQEVILRCVPISNHLYFYWYRQILGQKVEFLVSFYNNEISEKSEIFDDQFSVERPDGSNFTLKIRSTKLEDSAMYFCASRTRTEAFFGQGTRLTVV.

The table lists this clonotype with a few counts. V gene TRBV20-1 combines with J gene TRBJ2-4; the match to TRBD2 covers 12 bases. Germline V gene lookup returns CDR1 DFQATT and CDR2 SNEGSKA (reference sequence). The CDR3 consists of 14 residues. V dropped 2 bases and J dropped 7; count of bases not matched to a gene: 3. Here the CDR3 DNA reads TGCAGTGCTAGACTAGCGGGAGGGCCGAACATTCAGTACTTC. Encoded protein: CSARLAGGPNIQYF.

This clonotype appeared a few times. The rearrangement joins TRBV25-1 to TRBJ1-4; no definite D call. With 7 bases removed from V and 0 bases from J, the gap between germline ends came to 6 bases. Germline-derived CDR1 and CDR2 are MGHDK and SYGVNS. The CDR3 runs 13 residues. The CDR3 nucleotides are TGTGCCAGCATCAGTGCAACTAATGAAAAACTGTTTTTT. It is translated as CASISATNEKLFF.